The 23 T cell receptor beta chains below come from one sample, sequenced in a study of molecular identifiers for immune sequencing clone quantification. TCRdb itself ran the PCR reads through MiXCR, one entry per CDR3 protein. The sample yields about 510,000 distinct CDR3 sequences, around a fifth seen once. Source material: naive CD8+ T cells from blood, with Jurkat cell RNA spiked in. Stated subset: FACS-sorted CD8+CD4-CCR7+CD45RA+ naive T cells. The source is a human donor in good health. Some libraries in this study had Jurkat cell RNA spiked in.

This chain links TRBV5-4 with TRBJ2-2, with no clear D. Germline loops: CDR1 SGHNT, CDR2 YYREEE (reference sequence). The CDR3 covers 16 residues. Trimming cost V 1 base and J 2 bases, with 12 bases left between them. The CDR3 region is CASSLMGKTNTGELFF. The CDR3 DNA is TGTGCCAGCAGCTTGATGGGCAAGACAAACACCGGGGAGCTGTTTTTT.

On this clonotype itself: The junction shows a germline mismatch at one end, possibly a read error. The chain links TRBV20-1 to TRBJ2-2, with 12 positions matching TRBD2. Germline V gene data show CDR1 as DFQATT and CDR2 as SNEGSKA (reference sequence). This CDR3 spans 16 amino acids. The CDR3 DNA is TGCAGTGCTAGACCACGGACTAGCGGGACGACCGGGGAGCTGCTTTTT. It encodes CSARPRTSGTTGELLF.

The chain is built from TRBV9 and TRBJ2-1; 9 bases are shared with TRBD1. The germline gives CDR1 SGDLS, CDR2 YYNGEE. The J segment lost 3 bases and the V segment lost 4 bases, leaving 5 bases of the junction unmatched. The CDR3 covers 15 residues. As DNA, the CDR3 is TGTGCCAGCAGCTATACAGGGGGCGGCTACAATGAGCAGTTCTTC. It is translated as CASSYTGGGYNEQFF.

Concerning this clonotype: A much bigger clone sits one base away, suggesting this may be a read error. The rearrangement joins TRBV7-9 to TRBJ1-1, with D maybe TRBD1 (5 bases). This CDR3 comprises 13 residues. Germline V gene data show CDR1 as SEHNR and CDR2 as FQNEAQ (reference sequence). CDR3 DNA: TGTGCCAGCAGCCGTATAGTGGACACTGGAGCTTTCTTT. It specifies CASSRIVDTGAFF. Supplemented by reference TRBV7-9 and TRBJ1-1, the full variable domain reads DTGVSQNPRHKITKRGQNVTFRCDPISEHNRLYWYRQTLGQGPEFLTYFQNEAQLEKSRLLSDRFSAERPKGSFSTLEIQRTEQGDSAMYLCASSRIVDTGAFFGQGTRLTVV.

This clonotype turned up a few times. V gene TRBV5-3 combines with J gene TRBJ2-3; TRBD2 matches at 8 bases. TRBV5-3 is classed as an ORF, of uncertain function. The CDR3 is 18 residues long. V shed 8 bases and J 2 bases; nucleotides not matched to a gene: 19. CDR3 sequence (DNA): TGTGCCAGCAGCCCCCCCCAAGGGGCGGGGGGACCCACAGATACGCAGTATTTT. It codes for CASSPPQGAGGPTDTQYF.

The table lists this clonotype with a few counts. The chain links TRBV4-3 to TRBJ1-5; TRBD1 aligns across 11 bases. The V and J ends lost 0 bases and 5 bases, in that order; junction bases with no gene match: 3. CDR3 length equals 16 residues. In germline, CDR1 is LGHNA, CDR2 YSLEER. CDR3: CASSQDWTGGYQPQHF. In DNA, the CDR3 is TGCGCCAGCAGCCAAGACTGGACAGGGGGCTATCAGCCCCAGCATTTT.

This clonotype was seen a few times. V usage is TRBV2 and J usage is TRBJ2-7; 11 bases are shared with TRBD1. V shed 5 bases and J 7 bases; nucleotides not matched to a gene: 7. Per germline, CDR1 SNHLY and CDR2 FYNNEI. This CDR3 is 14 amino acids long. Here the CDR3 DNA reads TGTGCCAGCAGTCCCCCGGACAGGGGGCTTGAGCAGTACTTC. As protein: CASSPPDRGLEQYF.

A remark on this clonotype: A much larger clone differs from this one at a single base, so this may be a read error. As DNA, the CDR3 is TGTGCCAGCAGCGTATGGACTAGCGGGGGATCAGATACGCGGTATTTT. It is translated as CASSVWTSGGSDTRYF. This chain links TRBV9 with TRBJ2-3; 13 bases are a match to TRBD2. Germline V gene sequence: CDR1 SGDLS, CDR2 YYNGEE. The CDR3 is 16 residues long.

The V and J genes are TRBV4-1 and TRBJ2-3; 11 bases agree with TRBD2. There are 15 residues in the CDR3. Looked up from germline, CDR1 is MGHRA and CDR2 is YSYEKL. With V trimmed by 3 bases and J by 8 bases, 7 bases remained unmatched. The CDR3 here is CASSQGSGGAGTQYF. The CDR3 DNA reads TGCGCCAGCAGCCAGGGTAGCGGGGGGGCCGGTACGCAGTATTTT.

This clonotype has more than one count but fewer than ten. In nucleotides, the CDR3 is TGTGCCTGGAGCGGTATGGTCGGGACAGTTTTTTACAATGAGCAGTTCTTC. Translating it yields CAWSGMVGTVFYNEQFF. This sequence joins TRBV30 and TRBJ2-1, with 7 positions matching TRBD1. The V gene end was trimmed by 3 bases and the J gene end by 4 bases; junction bases not matched to a gene: 15. CDR3 size: 17 residues. Germline-derived CDR1 and CDR2 are GTSNPN and SVGIG (reference sequence).

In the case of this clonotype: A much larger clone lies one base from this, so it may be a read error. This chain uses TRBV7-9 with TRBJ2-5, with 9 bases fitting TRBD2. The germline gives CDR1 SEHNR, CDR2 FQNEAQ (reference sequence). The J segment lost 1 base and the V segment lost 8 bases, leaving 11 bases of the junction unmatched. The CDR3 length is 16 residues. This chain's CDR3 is CASGPYLAGIQETQYF. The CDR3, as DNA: TGTGCCAGCGGCCCCTACCTAGCGGGGATCCAAGAGACCCAGTACTTC. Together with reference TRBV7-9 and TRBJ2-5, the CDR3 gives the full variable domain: DTGVSQNPRHKITKRGQNVTFRCDPISEHNRLYWYRQTLGQGPEFLTYFQNEAQLEKSRLLSDRFSAERPKGSFSTLEIQRTEQGDSAMYLCASGPYLAGIQETQYFGPGTRLLVL.

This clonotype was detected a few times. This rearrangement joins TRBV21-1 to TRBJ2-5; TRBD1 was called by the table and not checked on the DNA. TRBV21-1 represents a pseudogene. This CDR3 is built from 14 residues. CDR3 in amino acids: CASLEVGGQETQYF. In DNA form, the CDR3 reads TGTGCCAGCTTAGAGGTGGGGGGCCAAGAGACCCAGTACTTC.

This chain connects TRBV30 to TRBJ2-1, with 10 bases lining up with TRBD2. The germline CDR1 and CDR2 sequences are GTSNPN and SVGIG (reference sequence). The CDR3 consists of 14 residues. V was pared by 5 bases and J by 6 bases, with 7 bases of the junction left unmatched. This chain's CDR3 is CAWALAGWVNEQFF. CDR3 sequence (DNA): TGTGCCTGGGCACTAGCGGGATGGGTCAATGAGCAGTTCTTC.

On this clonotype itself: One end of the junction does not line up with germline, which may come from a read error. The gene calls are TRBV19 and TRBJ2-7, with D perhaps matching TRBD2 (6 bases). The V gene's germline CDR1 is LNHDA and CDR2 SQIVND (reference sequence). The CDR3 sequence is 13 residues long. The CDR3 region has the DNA TGTGCCAGTAGTGTTGGAGGGTCCTACGTGCAGTACTTC. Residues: CASSVGGSYVQYF.

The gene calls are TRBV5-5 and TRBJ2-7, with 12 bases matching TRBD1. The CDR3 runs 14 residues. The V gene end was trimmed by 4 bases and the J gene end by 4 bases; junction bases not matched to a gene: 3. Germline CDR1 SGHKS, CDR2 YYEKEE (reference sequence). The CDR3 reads CASSRGQGAYEQYF. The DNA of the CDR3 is TGTGCCAGCAGCCGGGGACAGGGGGCGTACGAGCAGTACTTC. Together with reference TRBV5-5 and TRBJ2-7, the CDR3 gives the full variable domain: DAGVTQSPTHLIKTRGQQVTLRCSPISGHKSVSWYQQVLGQGPQFIFQYYEKEERGRGNFPDRFSARQFPNYSSELNVNALLLGDSALYLCASSRGQGAYEQYFGPGTRLTVT.

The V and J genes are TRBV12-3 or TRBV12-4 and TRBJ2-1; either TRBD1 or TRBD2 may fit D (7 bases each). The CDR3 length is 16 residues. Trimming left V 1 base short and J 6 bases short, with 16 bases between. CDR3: CASSLVGGRGGNEQFF. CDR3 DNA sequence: TGTGCCAGCAGTTTAGTCGGTGGCAGGGGGGGCAATGAGCAGTTCTTC.

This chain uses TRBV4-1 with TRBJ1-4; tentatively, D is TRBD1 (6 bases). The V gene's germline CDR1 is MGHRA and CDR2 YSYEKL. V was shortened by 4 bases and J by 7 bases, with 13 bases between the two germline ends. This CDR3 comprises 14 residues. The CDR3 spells CASSPGHSAEKLFF. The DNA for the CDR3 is TGCGCCAGCAGCCCGGGACACTCGGCTGAAAAACTGTTTTTT.

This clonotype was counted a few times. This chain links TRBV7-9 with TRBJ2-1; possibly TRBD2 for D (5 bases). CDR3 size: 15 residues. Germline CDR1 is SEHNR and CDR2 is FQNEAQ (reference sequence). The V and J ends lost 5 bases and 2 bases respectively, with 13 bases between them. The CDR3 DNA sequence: TGTGCCAGCAGCCTTCTAGGCGGGCCCTACAATGAGCAGTTCTTC. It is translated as CASSLLGGPYNEQFF.

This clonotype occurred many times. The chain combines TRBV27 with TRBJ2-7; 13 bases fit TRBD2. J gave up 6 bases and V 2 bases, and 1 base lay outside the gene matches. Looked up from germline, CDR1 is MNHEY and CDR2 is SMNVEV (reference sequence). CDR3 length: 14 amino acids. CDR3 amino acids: CASSLGLAGVEQYF. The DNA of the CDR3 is TGTGCCAGCAGTTTAGGACTAGCGGGGGTCGAGCAGTACTTC.

CDR3 sequence: CATSRVITGELFF. DNA for the CDR3: TGTGCCACCAGCAGAGTTATAACCGGGGAGCTGTTTTTT. This rearrangement joins TRBV15 to TRBJ2-2; D is unclear. Trimming stripped 1 base from V and 5 bases from J, with 5 bases between. Germline V gene data show CDR1 as LNHNV and CDR2 as YYDKDF (reference sequence). The CDR3 is made up of 13 amino acids.

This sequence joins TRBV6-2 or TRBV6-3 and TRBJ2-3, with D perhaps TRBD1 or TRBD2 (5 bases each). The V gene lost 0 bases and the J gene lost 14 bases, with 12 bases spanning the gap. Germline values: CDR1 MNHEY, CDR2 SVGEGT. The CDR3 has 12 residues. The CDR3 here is CASSYSGELVYF. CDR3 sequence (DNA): TGTGCCAGCAGTTACTCGGGGGAATTGGTGTATTTT.

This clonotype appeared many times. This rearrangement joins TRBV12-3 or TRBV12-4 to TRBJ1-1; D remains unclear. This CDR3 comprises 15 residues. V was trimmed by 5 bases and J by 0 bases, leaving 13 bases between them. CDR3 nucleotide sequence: TGTGCCAGCAGTCTAGGGTATGGATTGAACACTGAAGCTTTCTTT. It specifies CASSLGYGLNTEAFF.

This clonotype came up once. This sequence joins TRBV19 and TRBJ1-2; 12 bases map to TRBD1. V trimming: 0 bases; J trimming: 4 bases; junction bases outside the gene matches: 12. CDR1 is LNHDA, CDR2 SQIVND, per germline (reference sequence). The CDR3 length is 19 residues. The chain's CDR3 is CASSIERTSGQGAFYGYTF. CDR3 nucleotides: TGTGCCAGTAGTATAGAAAGGACTTCGGGACAGGGGGCTTTCTATGGCTACACCTTC.